This T cell receptor beta chain stems from a study of blood T cell repertoires in COVID-19. The authors' processing: From reference gene primer amplification, estimates of nucleated cell counts were derived. Here immunoSEQ multiplex PCR was the method, and the copy in TCRdb shows in-frame clones only, minus some. V and J calls and clone size are copied from that table; D and trimming were computed from the DNA. The sample carries just over 350,000 clones, 75% to 90% recorded once. The CDR3 runs to 15 residues. CDR1 SGHNT and CDR2 YENEEA come from the germline V gene. V was clipped by 1 base and J by 9 bases; unmatched bases: 7. Seattle's enrolled individuals joined amid active infection and were then monitored longitudinally.

The specimen was peripheral blood. The rearrangement links TRBV11-3 to TRBJ2-1; 9 positions agree with TRBD2. The TCR sequence derives from an older woman with COVID-19, enrolled during active disease. In DNA form, the CDR3 reads TGTGCCAGCAGCTTAGTAGTGGGCGGGGGGGTTGAGCAGTTCTTC. As protein: CASSLVVGGGVEQFF.